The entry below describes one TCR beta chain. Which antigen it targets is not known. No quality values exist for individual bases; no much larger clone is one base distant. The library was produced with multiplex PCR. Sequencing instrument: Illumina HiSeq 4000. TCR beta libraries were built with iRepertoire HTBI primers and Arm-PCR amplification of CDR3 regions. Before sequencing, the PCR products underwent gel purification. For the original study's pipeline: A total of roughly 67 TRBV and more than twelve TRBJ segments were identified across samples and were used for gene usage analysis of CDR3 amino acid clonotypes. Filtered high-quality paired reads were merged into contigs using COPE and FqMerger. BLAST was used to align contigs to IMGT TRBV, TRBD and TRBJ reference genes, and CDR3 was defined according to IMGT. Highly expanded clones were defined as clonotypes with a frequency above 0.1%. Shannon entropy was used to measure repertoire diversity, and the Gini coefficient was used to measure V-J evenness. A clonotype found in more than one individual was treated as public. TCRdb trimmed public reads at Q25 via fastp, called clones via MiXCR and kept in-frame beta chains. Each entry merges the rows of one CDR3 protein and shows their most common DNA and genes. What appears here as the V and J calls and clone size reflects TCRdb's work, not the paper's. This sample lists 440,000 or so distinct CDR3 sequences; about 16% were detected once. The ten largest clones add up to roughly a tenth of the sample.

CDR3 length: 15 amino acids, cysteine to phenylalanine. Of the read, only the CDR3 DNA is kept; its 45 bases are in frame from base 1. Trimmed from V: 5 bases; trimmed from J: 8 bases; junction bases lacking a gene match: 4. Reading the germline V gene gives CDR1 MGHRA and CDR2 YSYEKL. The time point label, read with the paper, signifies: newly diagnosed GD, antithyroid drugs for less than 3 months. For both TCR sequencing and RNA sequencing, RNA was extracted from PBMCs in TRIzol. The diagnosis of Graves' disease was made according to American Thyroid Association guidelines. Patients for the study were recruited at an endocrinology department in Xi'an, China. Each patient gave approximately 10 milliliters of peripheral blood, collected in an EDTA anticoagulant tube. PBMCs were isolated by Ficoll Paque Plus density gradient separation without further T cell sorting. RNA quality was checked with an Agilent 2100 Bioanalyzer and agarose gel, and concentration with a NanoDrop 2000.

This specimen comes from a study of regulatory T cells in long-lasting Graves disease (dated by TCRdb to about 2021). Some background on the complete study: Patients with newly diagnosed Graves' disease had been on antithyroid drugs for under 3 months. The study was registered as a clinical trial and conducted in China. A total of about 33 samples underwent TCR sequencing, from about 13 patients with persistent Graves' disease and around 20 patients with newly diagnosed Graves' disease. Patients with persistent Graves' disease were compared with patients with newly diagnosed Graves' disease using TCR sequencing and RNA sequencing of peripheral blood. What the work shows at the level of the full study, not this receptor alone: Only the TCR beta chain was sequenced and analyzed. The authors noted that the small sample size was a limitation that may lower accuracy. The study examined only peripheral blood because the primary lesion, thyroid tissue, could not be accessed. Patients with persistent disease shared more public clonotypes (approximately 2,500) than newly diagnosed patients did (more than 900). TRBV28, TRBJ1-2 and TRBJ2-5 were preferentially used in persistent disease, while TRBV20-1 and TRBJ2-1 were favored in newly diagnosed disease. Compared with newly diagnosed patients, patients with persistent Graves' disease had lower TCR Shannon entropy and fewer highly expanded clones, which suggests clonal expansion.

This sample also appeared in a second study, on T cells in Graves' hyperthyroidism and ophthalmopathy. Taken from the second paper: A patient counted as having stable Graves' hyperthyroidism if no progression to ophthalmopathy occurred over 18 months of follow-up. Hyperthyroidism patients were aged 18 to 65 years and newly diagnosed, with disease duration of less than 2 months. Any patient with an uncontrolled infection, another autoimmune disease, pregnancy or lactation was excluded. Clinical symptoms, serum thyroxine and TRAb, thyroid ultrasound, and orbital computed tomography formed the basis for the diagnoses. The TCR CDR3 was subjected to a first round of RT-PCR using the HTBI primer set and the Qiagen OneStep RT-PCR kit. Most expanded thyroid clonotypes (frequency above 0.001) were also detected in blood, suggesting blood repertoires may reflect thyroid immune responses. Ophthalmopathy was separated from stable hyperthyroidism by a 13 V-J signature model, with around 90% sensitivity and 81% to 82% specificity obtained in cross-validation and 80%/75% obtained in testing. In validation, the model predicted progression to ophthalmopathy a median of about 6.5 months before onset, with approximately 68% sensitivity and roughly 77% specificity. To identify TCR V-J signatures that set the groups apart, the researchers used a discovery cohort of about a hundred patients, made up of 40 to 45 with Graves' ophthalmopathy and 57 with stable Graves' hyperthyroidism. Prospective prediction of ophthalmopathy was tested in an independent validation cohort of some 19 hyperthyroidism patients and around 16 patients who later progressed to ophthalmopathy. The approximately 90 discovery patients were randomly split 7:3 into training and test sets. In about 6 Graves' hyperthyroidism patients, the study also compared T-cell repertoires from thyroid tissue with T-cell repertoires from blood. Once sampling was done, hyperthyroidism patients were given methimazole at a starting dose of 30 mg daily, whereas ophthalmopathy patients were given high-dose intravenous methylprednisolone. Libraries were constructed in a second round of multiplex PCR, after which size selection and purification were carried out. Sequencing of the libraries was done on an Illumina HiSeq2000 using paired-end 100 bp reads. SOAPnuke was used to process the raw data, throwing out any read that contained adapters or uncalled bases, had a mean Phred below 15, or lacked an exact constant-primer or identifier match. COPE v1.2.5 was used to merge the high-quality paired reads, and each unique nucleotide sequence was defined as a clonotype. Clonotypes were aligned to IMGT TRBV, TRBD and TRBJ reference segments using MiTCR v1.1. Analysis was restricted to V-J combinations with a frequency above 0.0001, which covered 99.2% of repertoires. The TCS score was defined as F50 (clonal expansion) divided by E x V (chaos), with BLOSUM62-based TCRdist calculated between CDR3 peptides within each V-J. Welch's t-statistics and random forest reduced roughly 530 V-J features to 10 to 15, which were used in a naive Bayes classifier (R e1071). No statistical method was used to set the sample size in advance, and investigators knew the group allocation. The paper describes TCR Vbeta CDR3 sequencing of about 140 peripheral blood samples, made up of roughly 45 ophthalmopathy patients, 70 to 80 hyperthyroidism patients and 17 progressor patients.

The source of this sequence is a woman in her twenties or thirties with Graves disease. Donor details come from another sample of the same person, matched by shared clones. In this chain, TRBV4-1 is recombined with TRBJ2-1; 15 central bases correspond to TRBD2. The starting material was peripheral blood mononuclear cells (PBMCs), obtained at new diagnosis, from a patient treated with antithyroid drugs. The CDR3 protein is CASSWTSGRGDEQFF. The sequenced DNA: TGCGCCAGCAGCTGGACTAGCGGGAGGGGAGATGAGCAGTTCTTC.